The following is a T cell receptor beta chain sequence with its context. Patients got ipilimumab 1 mg/kg beginning 14 to 28 days post-transplant. Patients got 3 mg/kg IV nivolumab weeks 1, 4, 7, 10, then biweekly through week 26. Using immunoSEQ multiplex PCR, the repertoire was profiled, and TCRdb retains in-frame clones only, with some absent. The profile shows over 15,000 clones, more than 65% of them singletons. This CDR3 spans 14 amino acids. The germline V and J ends were trimmed by 4 bases and 2 bases, with 12 bases remaining between them. Germline values: CDR1 MNHEY, CDR2 SMNVEV (reference sequence). The sample originates from a study of ipilimumab plus nivolumab after autologous stem cell transplantation. Across the whole study: Median doses per patient: roughly 5 ipilimumab, under 10 nivolumab. Both relapsed and primary refractory DLBCL were included.

This clonotype was obtained from a male donor with diffuse large B-cell lymphoma. The chain uses TRBV27 and TRBJ2-7; unclear D gene. The sample in question was PBMCs, obtained in a trial of ipilimumab plus nivolumab as post-transplant consolidation. CDR3 region: CASSSTTATYEQYF. The CDR3, as DNA: TGTGCCAGCAGTTCCACGACCGCGACCTACGAGCAGTACTTC.